This T cell receptor beta chain is drawn from a study of blood T cell repertoires in COVID-19. Per the authors' pipeline: Estimation of nucleated cell counts relied on the amplification of reference gene primers. The protocol was immunoSEQ multiplex PCR, while the TCRdb copy is restricted to in-frame clones and leaves out a portion. Clone size and the V and J calls come from that table; the DNA yielded D and trimming. The sample shows more than 110,000 clones, 76% of them seen only once. The CDR3 has 19 amino acids. The germline V gene has CDR1 KGHSH and CDR2 LQKENI. V lost 6 bases to trimming and J lost 0 bases; unmatched junction nucleotides: 14.

The sequencing input was peripheral blood. The rearrangement links TRBV18 to TRBJ1-5; TRBD1 aligns across 10 bases. The source is a woman older than 75 with active or convalescent COVID-19. Here the CDR3 DNA reads TGTGCCAGCTCGAGACGACAGGGGGCGTGGGACTATAGCAATCAGCCCCAGCATTTT. Encoded protein: CASSRRQGAWDYSNQPQHF.